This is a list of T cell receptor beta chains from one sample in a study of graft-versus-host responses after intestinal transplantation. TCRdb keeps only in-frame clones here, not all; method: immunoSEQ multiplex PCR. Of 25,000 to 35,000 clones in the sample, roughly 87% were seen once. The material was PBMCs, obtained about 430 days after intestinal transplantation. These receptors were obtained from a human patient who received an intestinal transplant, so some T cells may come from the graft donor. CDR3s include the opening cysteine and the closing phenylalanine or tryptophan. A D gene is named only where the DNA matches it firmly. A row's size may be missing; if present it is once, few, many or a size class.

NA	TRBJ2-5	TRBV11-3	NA	CASSLRGMETQYF	TGTGCCAGCAGCTTGAGGGGGATGGAGACCCAGTACTTC
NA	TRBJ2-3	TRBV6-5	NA	CASSYGARTDTQYF	TGTGCCAGCAGTTACGGGGCCAGGACAGATACGCAGTATTTT
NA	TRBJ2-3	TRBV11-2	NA	CASSLNRPGTDTQYF	TGTGCCAGCAGCTTGAACCGGCCCGGCACAGATACGCAGTATTTT
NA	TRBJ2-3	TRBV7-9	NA	CASSPHGVTSTDTQYF	TGTGCCAGCAGCCCCCATGGGGTCACTAGCACAGATACGCAGTATTTT
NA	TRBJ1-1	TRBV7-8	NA	CASSLRRGTEAFF	TGTGCCAGCAGCCTCAGGCGAGGTACTGAAGCTTTCTTT
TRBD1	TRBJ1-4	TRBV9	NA	CASSVGTGPGEKLFF	TGTGCCAGCAGCGTAGGGACAGGGCCTGGGGAAAAACTGTTTTTT
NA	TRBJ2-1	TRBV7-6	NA	CASRQTIGKKSYNEQFF	TGTGCCAGCAGACAAACTATTGGTAAGAAGTCCTACAATGAGCAGTTCTTC
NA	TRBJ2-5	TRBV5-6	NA	CASSPGAAETQYF	TGTGCCAGCAGCCCAGGGGCGGCGGAGACCCAGTACTTC
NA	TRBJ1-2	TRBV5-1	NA	CASSLYGDRKTVGYTF	TGCGCCAGCAGCCTTTACGGGGACCGCAAGACGGTCGGCTACACCTTC
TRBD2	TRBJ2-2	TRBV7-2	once	CASSVSAGGSTGELFF	TGTGCCAGCAGCGTTAGTGCGGGGGGGTCCACCGGGGAGCTGTTTTTT
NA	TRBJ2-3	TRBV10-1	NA	CASSLGADTQYF	TGCGCCAGCAGTCTAGGCGCAGATACGCAGTATTTT
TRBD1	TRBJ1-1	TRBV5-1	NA	CASSGTGTENTEAFF	TGCGCCAGCAGCGGGACAGGGACAGAGAACACTGAAGCTTTCTTT
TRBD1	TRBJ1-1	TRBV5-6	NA	CASSLVPGGGTEAFF	TGTGCCAGCAGCTTGGTGCCAGGGGGCGGCACTGAAGCTTTCTTT
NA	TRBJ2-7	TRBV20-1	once	CSARQGYEQYF	TGCAGTGCTAGACAGGGGTACGAGCAGTACTTC
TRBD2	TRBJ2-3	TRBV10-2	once	CATSGAGGTDTQYF	TGCGCCACATCCGGAGCGGGGGGAACAGATACGCAGTATTTT
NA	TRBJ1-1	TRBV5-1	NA	CASSLTAQATEAFF	TGCGCCAGCAGCTTGACGGCGCAGGCCACTGAAGCTTTCTTT
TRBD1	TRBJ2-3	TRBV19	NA	CATLQDRGTDTQYF	TGTGCCACTTTGCAGGACAGGGGAACAGATACGCAGTATTTT
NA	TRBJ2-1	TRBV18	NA	CASSPTRIPEQFF	TGTGCCAGCTCACCTACCAGGATTCCTGAGCAGTTCTTC
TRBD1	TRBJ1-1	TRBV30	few	CASTYRGLNAEAFF	TGTGCCTCCACCTACAGGGGGCTTAACGCTGAAGCTTTCTTT
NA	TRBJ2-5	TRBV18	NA	CASSPQYGRQETQYF	TGTGCCAGCTCACCACAATACGGGCGCCAAGAGACCCAGTACTTC
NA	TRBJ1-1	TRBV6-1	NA	CASSEGSGSEAFF	TGTGCCAGCAGTGAAGGGTCGGGGTCTGAGGCTTTCTTT
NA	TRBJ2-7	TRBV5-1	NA	CASSPRDFGEQYF	TGCGCCAGCAGCCCCCGGGACTTCGGCGAGCAGTACTTC
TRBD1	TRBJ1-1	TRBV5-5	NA	CASSIAGTGKRAFF	TGTGCCAGCAGCATCGCCGGGACAGGGAAGCGGGCTTTCTTT
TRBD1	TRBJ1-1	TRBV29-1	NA	CSVGTGQNTEAFF	TGCAGCGTTGGGACAGGGCAGAACACTGAAGCTTTCTTT
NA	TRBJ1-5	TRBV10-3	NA	CAISDLGQPQHF	TGTGCCATCAGTGACCTCGGGCAGCCCCAGCATTTT
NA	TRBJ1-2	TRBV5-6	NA	CASSSPSGGYGYTF	TGTGCCAGCAGCTCCCCGTCCGGGGGGTATGGCTACACCTTC
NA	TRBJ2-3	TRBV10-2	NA	CASSEIPDTQYF	TGCGCCAGCAGTGAGATCCCAGATACGCAGTATTTT
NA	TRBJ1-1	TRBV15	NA	CATSSQVGGAFF	TGTGCCACCAGCTCCCAGGTTGGGGGAGCTTTCTTT
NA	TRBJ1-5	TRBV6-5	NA	CASSYSTGQPQHF	TGTGCCAGCAGTTACTCGACGGGTCAGCCCCAGCATTTT
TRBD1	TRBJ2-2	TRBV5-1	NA	CASSVPGTANTGELFF	TGCGCCAGCTCCGTCCCCGGGACAGCGAACACCGGGGAGCTGTTTTTT
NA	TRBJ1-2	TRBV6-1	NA	CASSEVRFPPDGYTF	TGTGCCAGCAGTGAAGTTCGGTTCCCCCCAGATGGCTACACCTTC
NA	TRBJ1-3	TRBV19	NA	CASSIVLGGTSGNTIYF	TGTGCCAGTAGTATAGTTCTTGGAGGGACCTCTGGAAACACCATATATTTT
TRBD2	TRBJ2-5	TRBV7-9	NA	CASSLAAGGETQYF	TGTGCCAGCAGCTTAGCAGCGGGGGGAGAGACCCAGTACTTC
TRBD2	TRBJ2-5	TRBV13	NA	CASSPKTSGSGETQYF	TGTGCCAGCAGCCCAAAGACTAGCGGGAGTGGAGAGACCCAGTACTTC
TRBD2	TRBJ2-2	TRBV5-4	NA	CASSLPGLAATGELFF	TGTGCCAGCAGCCTACCGGGACTAGCGGCAACCGGGGAGCTGTTTTTT
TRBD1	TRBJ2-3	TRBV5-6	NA	CASSLWDRTVADTQYF	TGTGCCAGCAGCTTGTGGGACAGGACTGTTGCAGATACGCAGTATTTT
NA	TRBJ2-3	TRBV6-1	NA	CASRADTQYF	TGTGCCAGCAGAGCAGATACGCAGTATTTT
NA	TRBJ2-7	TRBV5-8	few	CASGLYEQYF	TGTGCCAGCGGACTTTACGAGCAGTACTTC
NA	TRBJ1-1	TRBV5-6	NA	CASSLVADREAFF	TGTGCCAGCAGCTTGGTAGCGGACAGAGAAGCTTTCTTT
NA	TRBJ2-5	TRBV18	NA	CASSPSTNAQETQYF	TGTGCCAGCTCGCCTTCGACCAACGCCCAAGAGACCCAGTACTTC
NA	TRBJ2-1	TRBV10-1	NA	CASSAGPVNEQFF	TGCGCCAGCAGTGCGGGGCCCGTCAATGAGCAGTTCTTC
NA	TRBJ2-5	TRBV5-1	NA	CASSLSLFLQETQYF	TGCGCCAGCAGCTTAAGCCTGTTTTTACAAGAGACCCAGTACTTC
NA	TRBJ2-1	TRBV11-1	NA	CASSLSQGGRFREQFF	TGTGCCAGCAGCTTATCTCAGGGGGGCCGGTTTAGGGAGCAGTTCTTC
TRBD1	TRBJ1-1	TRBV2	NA	CASSRTGDGTEAFF	TGTGCCAGCAGTCGCACAGGGGATGGGACTGAAGCTTTCTTT
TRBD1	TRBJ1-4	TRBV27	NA	CASSWTGDPYEKLFF	TGTGCCAGCAGCTGGACAGGGGACCCCTATGAAAAACTGTTTTTT
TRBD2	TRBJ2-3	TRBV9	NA	CASSPSGAGGPRDTQYF	TGTGCCAGCAGCCCATCGGGGGCGGGGGGGCCGAGAGATACGCAGTATTTT
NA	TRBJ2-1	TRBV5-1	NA	CASSLTPQGGSSYNEQFF	TGCGCCAGCAGCTTGACGCCCCAGGGCGGATCTTCCTACAATGAGCAGTTCTTC
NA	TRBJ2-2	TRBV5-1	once	CASRTLGGRTGDTGELFF	TGCGCCAGCAGGACCCTCGGGGGACGAACTGGGGACACCGGGGAGCTGTTTTTT
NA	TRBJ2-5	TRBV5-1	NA	CASSLNGQGETQYF	TGCGCCAGCAGCTTGAACGGGCAAGGGGAGACCCAGTACTTC
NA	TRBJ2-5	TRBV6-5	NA	CASSIPSSGRGPQYF	TGTGCCAGCTCTATTCCCTCAAGTGGCCGCGGGCCCCAGTACTTC